These T cell receptor beta chains were read from a single sample in a study of OX40 agonist ivuxolimab in advanced cancers. Profiled with immunoSEQ multiplex PCR; TCRdb holds only in-frame clones, not every one. The table records more than 85,000 clones, 91% of them present only once. Material: CD4+ or CD8+ T cells sorted from blood, obtained in a trial of the OX40 agonist ivuxolimab. The receptors shown here come from an adult with an advanced solid tumor such as melanoma, head and neck, liver or kidney cancer. Both conserved end residues are part of each CDR3. D genes are given only for firm matches. Rows may omit the clone size; those that give it use once, few, many or a size class.

d_call: .
v_call: TRBV6-1
clone_size: .
j_call: TRBJ2-7
cdr3_aa: CASLRTDSYEQYF
cdr3_nt: TGTGCCAGTCTTAGGACAGACTCCTACGAGCAGTACTTC

d_call: .
v_call: TRBV7-2
clone_size: .
j_call: TRBJ1-2
cdr3_aa: CASSFGRTYGYTF
cdr3_nt: TGTGCCAGCAGCTTCGGACGGACGTATGGCTACACCTTC

d_call: .
v_call: TRBV5-1
clone_size: .
j_call: TRBJ1-4
cdr3_aa: CASSSGPTNEKLFF
cdr3_nt: TGCGCCAGCAGCTCCGGTCCAACTAATGAAAAACTGTTTTTT

d_call: .
v_call: TRBV2
clone_size: .
j_call: TRBJ2-1
cdr3_aa: CASSERGSGIYNEQFF
cdr3_nt: TGTGCCAGCAGCGAAAGGGGGTCGGGGATCTACAATGAGCAGTTCTTC

d_call: TRBD2
v_call: TRBV5-3
clone_size: .
j_call: TRBJ2-1
cdr3_aa: CARSSSGRASDEQFF
cdr3_nt: TGTGCCAGAAGCTCTAGCGGGAGGGCTTCGGATGAGCAGTTCTTC

d_call: .
v_call: TRBV19
clone_size: .
j_call: TRBJ1-2
cdr3_aa: CASSIDRAVRGYTF
cdr3_nt: TGTGCCAGTAGTATAGACAGGGCGGTACGTGGCTACACCTTC

d_call: TRBD1
v_call: TRBV5-4
clone_size: .
j_call: TRBJ1-3
cdr3_aa: CASSEAGGGYSGNTIYF
cdr3_nt: TGTGCCAGCAGCGAGGCCGGAGGGGGCTACTCTGGAAACACCATATATTTT

d_call: TRBD2
v_call: TRBV6-1
clone_size: .
j_call: TRBJ2-1
cdr3_aa: CASSAQLAGNEQFF
cdr3_nt: TGTGCCAGCAGTGCCCAGTTAGCGGGCAATGAGCAGTTCTTC

d_call: .
v_call: TRBV5-5
clone_size: once
j_call: TRBJ2-7
cdr3_aa: CASSLRVGGNLYEQYF
cdr3_nt: TGTGCCAGCAGCTTGCGGGTGGGCGGAAACCTATACGAGCAGTACTTC

d_call: TRBD2
v_call: TRBV7-9
clone_size: .
j_call: TRBJ2-7
cdr3_aa: CASSSSGKAYEQYF
cdr3_nt: TGTGCCAGCAGTTCTAGCGGGAAAGCCTACGAGCAGTACTTC

d_call: .
v_call: TRBV4-3
clone_size: .
j_call: TRBJ1-6
cdr3_aa: CASSQEFGGNYNSPLHF
cdr3_nt: TGCGCCAGCAGCCAAGAGTTTGGAGGAAACTATAATTCACCCCTCCACTTT

d_call: .
v_call: TRBV19
clone_size: .
j_call: TRBJ1-2
cdr3_aa: CASSISLGRDGYTF
cdr3_nt: TGTGCCAGTAGTATAAGTCTTGGCAGGGATGGCTACACCTTC

d_call: TRBD2
v_call: TRBV4-2
clone_size: few
j_call: TRBJ2-7
cdr3_aa: CASSQGLAGPFHVSYEQYF
cdr3_nt: TGTGCCAGCAGCCAAGGACTAGCGGGACCTTTTCATGTGTCCTACGAGCAGTACTTC

d_call: .
v_call: TRBV19
clone_size: .
j_call: TRBJ2-2
cdr3_aa: CASSMGRGGTGELFF
cdr3_nt: TGTGCCAGTAGTATGGGCAGGGGAGGCACCGGGGAGCTGTTTTTT

d_call: .
v_call: TRBV5-6
clone_size: once
j_call: TRBJ2-1
cdr3_aa: CASSPRRRGNEQFF
cdr3_nt: TGTGCCAGCAGCCCCCGGAGAAGGGGCAATGAGCAGTTCTTC

d_call: .
v_call: TRBV9
clone_size: .
j_call: TRBJ2-2
cdr3_aa: CASTPGPNTGELFF
cdr3_nt: TGTGCCAGCACCCCGGGACCAAACACCGGGGAGCTGTTTTTT

d_call: .
v_call: TRBV4-2
clone_size: .
j_call: TRBJ2-2
cdr3_aa: CASSQDHSPANTGELFF
cdr3_nt: TGTGCCAGCAGCCAAGATCATTCGCCCGCGAACACCGGGGAGCTGTTTTTT

d_call: .
v_call: TRBV21-1
clone_size: .
j_call: TRBJ2-4
cdr3_aa: CASSKVTRTHTLAKNIQYF
cdr3_nt: TGTGCCAGCAGCAAAGTAACCCGCACCCACACTTTAGCCAAAAACATTCAGTACTTC

d_call: .
v_call: TRBV29-1
clone_size: .
j_call: TRBJ1-1
cdr3_aa: CSVGGQGSTEAFF
cdr3_nt: TGCAGCGTTGGAGGGCAGGGGAGCACTGAAGCTTTCTTT

d_call: .
v_call: TRBV18
clone_size: .
j_call: TRBJ2-7
cdr3_aa: CASSPPSGRAYEQYF
cdr3_nt: TGTGCCAGCTCACCACCGAGCGGTCGGGCCTACGAGCAGTACTTC

d_call: TRBD2
v_call: TRBV5-1
clone_size: .
j_call: TRBJ2-5
cdr3_aa: CASSLAREGGQETQYF
cdr3_nt: TGCGCCAGCAGCTTGGCTCGGGAGGGTGGCCAAGAGACCCAGTACTTC

d_call: TRBD2
v_call: TRBV6-5
clone_size: .
j_call: TRBJ2-7
cdr3_aa: CASRTAGGGEQYF
cdr3_nt: TGTGCCAGCAGGACGGCGGGAGGTGGGGAGCAGTACTTC

d_call: TRBD2
v_call: TRBV7-9
clone_size: .
j_call: TRBJ2-3
cdr3_aa: CASSFGSGSATDTQYF
cdr3_nt: TGTGCCAGCAGCTTTGGTAGCGGGAGTGCCACAGATACGCAGTATTTT

d_call: .
v_call: TRBV5-1
clone_size: once
j_call: TRBJ2-3
cdr3_aa: CASRAGSGTDTQYF
cdr3_nt: TGCGCCAGCAGAGCAGGGTCGGGCACAGATACGCAGTATTTT

d_call: .
v_call: TRBV28
clone_size: .
j_call: TRBJ1-1
cdr3_aa: CASRPGTANTEAFF
cdr3_nt: TGTGCCAGCAGGCCTGGGACGGCGAACACTGAAGCTTTCTTT

d_call: TRBD1
v_call: TRBV9
clone_size: .
j_call: TRBJ2-1
cdr3_aa: CASSRGDRALNEQFF
cdr3_nt: TGTGCCAGCAGCAGGGGGGACAGGGCCCTCAATGAGCAGTTCTTC

d_call: .
v_call: TRBV19
clone_size: .
j_call: TRBJ2-3
cdr3_aa: CASKGAGDTQYF
cdr3_nt: TGTGCCAGTAAGGGTGCAGGGGATACGCAGTATTTT

d_call: TRBD1
v_call: TRBV7-2
clone_size: .
j_call: TRBJ1-5
cdr3_aa: CASSLQAGGRSNQPQHF
cdr3_nt: TGTGCCAGCAGCCTACAAGCAGGGGGCAGAAGCAATCAGCCCCAGCATTTT

d_call: .
v_call: TRBV28
clone_size: .
j_call: TRBJ2-1
cdr3_aa: CASSQWQGSYNEQFF
cdr3_nt: TGTGCCAGCAGTCAATGGCAGGGCTCCTACAATGAGCAGTTCTTC

d_call: .
v_call: TRBV5-6
clone_size: .
j_call: TRBJ1-5
cdr3_aa: CASSLRQAPYSNQPQHF
cdr3_nt: TGTGCCAGCAGCTTGCGACAGGCCCCTTATAGCAATCAGCCCCAGCATTTT

d_call: .
v_call: TRBV29-1
clone_size: .
j_call: TRBJ2-1
cdr3_aa: CSVVTYNEQFF
cdr3_nt: TGCAGCGTCGTAACCTACAATGAGCAGTTCTTC

d_call: TRBD1
v_call: TRBV7-6
clone_size: .
j_call: TRBJ2-4
cdr3_aa: CASSDRGNIQYF
cdr3_nt: TGTGCCAGCAGCGACAGGGGTAACATTCAGTACTTC